The next 8 T cell receptor beta chains were all read from a single sample in a study of shared clonotypes between healthy human individuals. Clones were read by immunoSEQ multiplex PCR, and TCRdb kept only the in-frame ones, dropping some. The sample includes millions of clones, around 94% of them seen just once. Sequences were obtained from naive CD4+ T cells sorted from blood. The subset is: CD45RA+ positively selected. These receptors were obtained from a man between 18 and 35 years old in good health.

V is TRBV27 and J is TRBJ2-7; D is unresolved. Germline values: CDR1 MNHEY, CDR2 SMNVEV (reference sequence). The germline V and J ends were trimmed by 5 bases and 5 bases, with 13 bases remaining between them. This CDR3 has 13 amino acids. This CDR3 reads CASSPNGSNEQYF. The DNA for the CDR3 is TGTGCCAGCAGTCCCAATGGGTCGAACGAGCAGTACTTC.

The chain links TRBV10-1 to TRBJ1-2, with TRBD1 as a possible D gene (5 bases). This CDR3 has 14 amino acids. Trimming pared 7 bases from V and 5 bases from J, leaving 17 bases between. Germline loops: CDR1 WNHNN, CDR2 SYGVQD (reference sequence). The CDR3 nucleotides read TGCGCCAGCACCGAACCTAGAGACAGATATGGCTACACCTTC. It codes for CASTEPRDRYGYTF.

V and J are TRBV9 and TRBJ2-7, with 14 bases fitting TRBD2. Trimming took 0 bases from V and 4 from J; bases not matched to a gene: 3. CDR3 length equals 16 residues. The germline gives CDR1 SGDLS, CDR2 YYNGEE. The CDR3 DNA reads as TGTGCCAGCAGCGTAGGGGGGACTAGCGGGAGTTACGAGCAGTACTTC. Translated, it gives CASSVGGTSGSYEQYF.

This chain uses TRBV7-6 with TRBJ1-1, with D perhaps TRBD1 (5 bases). V dropped 5 bases and J dropped 0 bases, with 10 bases sitting between them. The CDR3 covers 14 residues. Germline loops: CDR1 SGHVS, CDR2 FNYEAQ. CDR3: CASSPRQMNTEAFF. The CDR3 region has the DNA TGTGCCAGCAGCCCACGACAGATGAACACTGAAGCTTTCTTT.

This chain uses TRBV10-3 with TRBJ2-3; D possibly corresponds to TRBD2 (5 bases). The germline gives CDR1 ENHRY, CDR2 SYGVKD. The CDR3 runs to 12 residues. Trimming removed 5 bases at V and 4 bases at J, with 7 bases between. CDR3 sequence: CAISTSADTQYF. In DNA, the CDR3 is TGTGCCATCAGTACTAGTGCAGATACGCAGTATTTT.

The chain is built from TRBV9 and TRBJ2-2, with 11 bases fitting TRBD1. CDR3 length equals 16 residues. Losses at the gene ends were 3 bases for V and 5 bases for J; bases not matched to a gene: 6. The germline V gene encodes CDR1 SGDLS and CDR2 YYNGEE. CDR3 sequence: CASSAGQGAITGELFF. The DNA for the CDR3 is TGTGCCAGCAGCGCTGGACAGGGGGCAATTACCGGGGAGCTGTTTTTT.

The chain carries TRBV5-4 and TRBJ2-1; tentative D call: TRBD1 (6 bases). The CDR3 length is 14 residues. Germline assignment: CDR1 SGHNT and CDR2 YYREEE (reference sequence). Deletions cut 4 bases from V and 5 bases from J, with 13 bases between. The chain's CDR3 is CASSRTGTNNEQFF. Written as DNA, the CDR3 is TGTGCCAGCAGCCGAACAGGGACGAACAATGAGCAGTTCTTC.

This chain joins TRBV19 and TRBJ1-6; perhaps TRBD1 as D (5 bases). This CDR3 is built from 15 residues. Trimming removed 4 bases from V and 9 bases from J, with 16 bases in between. Germline V lookup: CDR1 LNHDA, CDR2 SQIVND (reference sequence). CDR3 protein: CASSKDSGGRSPLHF. The CDR3 coding sequence is TGTGCCAGTAGTAAAGATTCGGGGGGACGTTCACCCCTCCACTTT.